Listed below are T cell receptor beta chains from one sample, sequenced in a study of metastatic and nonmetastatic thyroid tumors. TCRdb re-clonotyped the PCR reads through MiXCR. The sample has around 12,000 clones; about an eighth are singletons. Sequenced: blood. Receptor source: a female donor with papillary thyroid cancer or a benign thyroid nodule (not recorded which). Some clones in this sample may be carry-over from other donors' samples. The CDR3 runs from the conserved cysteine through the conserved F or W. D genes are given only for firm matches. Clone size appears in some rows only: once, few, many, or a class for an expanded clone.

v_call,clone_size,d_call,j_call,cdr3_nt,cdr3_aa
TRBV6-2/TRBV6-3,-,-,TRBJ2-2,TGTGCCAGCAGTCTACATGGAATTAACACCGTGGAGCTGTTTTTT,CASSLHGINTVELFF
TRBV19,many,-,TRBJ1-2,TGTGCCAGTAGTATTGCGCCAGGTTTGTGGTATGGCTACACCTTC,CASSIAPGLWYGYTF
TRBV20-1,many,TRBD1,TRBJ2-7,TGCAGTGCTAGCCCTCCAAGGACAGGGGCTGGCTACGAGCAGTACTTC,CSASPPRTGAGYEQYF
TRBV2,many,-,TRBJ2-5,TGTGCCAGCAGTGAACAAGCAGGGGCCGGAGAGACCCAGTACTTC,CASSEQAGAGETQYF
TRBV6-1,medium-sized,-,TRBJ2-1,TGTGCCAGCAGTACCACCCGTTACAATGAGCAGTTCTTC,CASSTTRYNEQFF
TRBV30,many,-,TRBJ1-2,TGTGCCTCTGGACAGTACTATGGCTACACCTTC,CASGQYYGYTF
TRBV11-2,-,-,TRBJ1-1,TGTGCCAGCAGCTTAACCACCGGGAACACTGAAGCTTTCTTT,CASSLTTGNTEAFF
TRBV28,many,TRBD2,TRBJ2-1,TGTGCCAGCAACAGCGGGGGTACGGTGGGGAATGAGCAGTTCTTC,CASNSGGTVGNEQFF
TRBV6-2/TRBV6-3,-,TRBD2,TRBJ2-5,TGTGCCAGCAGGCCACACGCGCGGGAGAAGGTAGAGACCCAGTACTTC,CASRPHAREKVETQYF
TRBV27,-,-,TRBJ1-5,TGTGCCAGCAGTTGGGCCTTCAATCAGCCCCAGCATTTT,CASSWAFNQPQHF
TRBV14,many,-,TRBJ1-5,TGTGCCAGCAGCCAAGATTTCGGAGATAGCAATCAGCCCCAGCATTTT,CASSQDFGDSNQPQHF
TRBV2,few,TRBD2,TRBJ2-1,TGTGCCAGCAGACTGACTAGCCTGTTCTTC,CASRLTSLFF
TRBV12-3/TRBV12-4,few,-,TRBJ2-2,TGTGCCAGCAACCTTGCCGGTACTAGGGGGACTGGGGAGCTGTTTTTT,CASNLAGTRGTGELFF
TRBV11-2,medium-sized,-,TRBJ2-7,TGTGCCAGCACCTTGACAGGAGCCTTGGAGCAGTACTTC,CASTLTGALEQYF
TRBV6-1,medium-sized,TRBD1,TRBJ1-1,TGTGCCAGCAGGGGACAGGGGAAGAACACTGAAGCTTTCTTT,CASRGQGKNTEAFF
TRBV6-1,-,TRBD1,TRBJ1-1,TGTGCCAGCAGTCGCGGACAGGGGGAAGCTTTCTTT,CASSRGQGEAFF
TRBV27,few,TRBD1,TRBJ1-3,TGTGCCAGCAGTTTAGAACAGGGGGTTGGAAACACCATATATTTT,CASSLEQGVGNTIYF
TRBV7-2,many,TRBD1,TRBJ2-1,TGTGCCAGCAGCTCCCGTGGACAGGGGAACTACAATGAGCAGTTCTTC,CASSSRGQGNYNEQFF
TRBV19,many,-,TRBJ2-5,TGTGCCAGTAGTATCCGCGGCGAGGGGACCCAGTACTTC,CASSIRGEGTQYF
TRBV18,many,-,TRBJ2-1,TGTGCCAGCTCCCTGCAGGGGACCTTTGGCAATGAGCAGTTCTTC,CASSLQGTFGNEQFF
TRBV27,medium-sized,TRBD2,TRBJ2-1,TGTGCCAGCAGTTTACTAGCGGGAGAAGGAAATGAGCAGTTCTTC,CASSLLAGEGNEQFF
TRBV10-2,many,TRBD1,TRBJ2-1,TGCGCCAGCAGTGAGTCGGGTGGGGACAGGATCTACAATGAGCAGTTCTTC,CASSESGGDRIYNEQFF
TRBV12-3/TRBV12-4,medium-sized,-,TRBJ2-2,TGTGCCAGCAGTTTATCTGGACGGAATTTAGGGGAGCTGTTTTTT,CASSLSGRNLGELFF
TRBV28,large,TRBD1,TRBJ1-1,TGTGCCAGCAGTTTTGGTTCAGGGGGGAACACTGAAGCTTTCTTT,CASSFGSGGNTEAFF
TRBV24-1,-,TRBD2,TRBJ2-5,TGTGCCAGCAGTGATGCGACTAGCGGGGGGACCCAGTACTTC,CASSDATSGGTQYF
TRBV2,many,TRBD1,TRBJ1-3,TGTGCCAGCACCGGGACAGGGGGTGCCTCTGGAAACACCATATATTTT,CASTGTGGASGNTIYF
TRBV4-1,-,TRBD2,TRBJ2-7,TGCGCCAGCAGCCACGTGGCTAGCGGACTATCCTACGAGCAGTACTTC,CASSHVASGLSYEQYF
TRBV28,many,TRBD2,TRBJ2-1,TGTGCCAGCAGCGGACTAGCGGAGACGCTCCTCTCCTACAATGAGCAGTTCTTC,CASSGLAETLLSYNEQFF
TRBV7-8,-,-,TRBJ2-7,TGTGCCAGCAGCGGGGGCTGGGCGGGGAACTTGGACGAGCAGTCCTTC,CASSGGWAGNLDEQSF
TRBV5-1,many,TRBD1,TRBJ1-3,TGCGCCAGCAGCTTGGAGGGGGCAGACACCATATATTTT,CASSLEGADTIYF
TRBV5-6,many,TRBD1,TRBJ1-2,TGTGCCAGCAGCATACAGGGGCACTATGGCTACACCTTC,CASSIQGHYGYTF
TRBV30,many,TRBD2,TRBJ2-1,TGTGCCTGGAGTGTACAGACTAGCGGGTCCTACAATGAGCAGTTCTTC,CAWSVQTSGSYNEQFF
TRBV7-8,many,TRBD1,TRBJ2-1,TGTGCCAGCAGGCCAGACAGGGGCACCTACAATGAGCAGTTCTTC,CASRPDRGTYNEQFF
TRBV6-1,few,-,TRBJ1-2,TGTGCCAGCAGTGAAGCAGGGACACAAAACTATTTCTACACCTTC,CASSEAGTQNYFYTF
TRBV20-1,many,TRBD1,TRBJ2-5,TGCAGTGCTAGTAGTTGGACAGGGGGGGAGACCCAGTACTTC,CSASSWTGGETQYF
TRBV15,many,TRBD2,TRBJ2-1,TGTGCCACCAGCAGTAGCCCAGGGCTAGCGGTGTACAATGAGCAGTTCTTC,CATSSSPGLAVYNEQFF
TRBV12-3/TRBV12-4,medium-sized,-,TRBJ2-7,TGTGCCAGCGGAGGTACAGTTCCCTACGAGCAGTACTTC,CASGGTVPYEQYF
TRBV7-2,many,-,TRBJ1-2,TGTGCCAGCAGCCCTGGGACATTTGGCTATGGCTACACCTTC,CASSPGTFGYGYTF
TRBV28,few,-,TRBJ2-7,TGTGCCAGCAGTCTACCGTCTCCCTACGAGCAGTACTTC,CASSLPSPYEQYF
TRBV20-1,large,TRBD1,TRBJ1-2,TGCAGTGCTAGAGGTTCAGGACAGGGGCCCGCCCCATATGGCTACACCTTC,CSARGSGQGPAPYGYTF
TRBV4-1,many,-,TRBJ1-6,TGCGCCAGCAGCCCGGCAGGGGATGGTGGTTCACCCCTCCACTTT,CASSPAGDGGSPLHF
TRBV4-3,many,-,TRBJ2-2,TGCGCCAGCAGCCAAGATTTCAGGGACTACACCGGGGAGCTGTTTTTT,CASSQDFRDYTGELFF
TRBV24-1,medium-sized,-,TRBJ2-1,TGTGCCACCAGTGATTTTCAGAATTACAATGAGCAGTTCTTC,CATSDFQNYNEQFF
TRBV5-4,many,-,TRBJ2-7,TGTGCCAGCAGCTACACAGGTTTACCCTACGAGCAGTACTTC,CASSYTGLPYEQYF
TRBV20-1,many,TRBD1,TRBJ2-7,TGCAGTGTTCTCCCATCCGGGACAGGGGTGGGTGAGCAGTACTTC,CSVLPSGTGVGEQYF
TRBV30,many,-,TRBJ2-5,TGTGCCTGGAGCGAGGACTTTCAAGAGACCCAGTACTTC,CAWSEDFQETQYF
TRBV6-4,medium-sized,-,TRBJ1-6,TGTGCCAGCAGTACTCCCGGAGGTCACCCAAATTCACCCCTCCACTTT,CASSTPGGHPNSPLHF
TRBV9,many,-,TRBJ1-1,TGTGCCAGCAGCGTCGGAGACACTGAAGCTTTCTTT,CASSVGDTEAFF
TRBV2,many,-,TRBJ1-5,TGTGCCAGCAGGGCTGCTGGGGGAGGGGTCAATCAGCCCCAGCATTTT,CASRAAGGGVNQPQHF
TRBV11-1,once,TRBD2,TRBJ2-7,TGTGCCAGCAGCGCAGCCCGGTGGGAGGGGTACGAGCAGTACTTC,CASSAARWEGYEQYF
TRBV10-3,many,TRBD2,TRBJ2-3,TGTGCCATCAGTGACGAGCGGGGGGGAATACGTTATGCAGATACGCAGTATTTT,CAISDERGGIRYADTQYF
TRBV2,few,-,TRBJ2-4,TGTGCCAGCAGGGCGACACCAACCAAAAACATTCAGTACTTC,CASRATPTKNIQYF
TRBV5-6,many,TRBD2,TRBJ2-7,TGTGCCAGCAGCGCTGGGACGGGGGGTTTCTACGAGCAGTACTTC,CASSAGTGGFYEQYF
TRBV19,many,-,TRBJ1-5,TGTGCCACCCAACGGGACACGGTAAATCAGCCCCAGCATTTT,CATQRDTVNQPQHF